This T cell receptor beta chain was found in a study of cytomegalovirus exposure and HLA in healthy donors (dated by TCRdb to about 2017). With respect to the entire study: A later analysis indicated that the 120 or so validation repertoires were generated on the platform also employed for the 666 repertoires of the first cohort. The study aimed to test whether cataloging public T cell receptors could reveal signatures of past pathogen exposure. Besides the first cohort of approximately 670 subjects, a separate validation cohort made up of 120 different subjects was used. To predict cytomegalovirus infection status, the study brought together high-throughput TCR immunosequencing, statistical association of individual TCRs with disease status, and machine learning. General conclusions and limits of the study: Of the cluster scores, about 94% were above 0 in a later analysis, which found that TCRs clustered in the first cohort also tended to co-occur in the 130 or so validation repertoires. The classifier was reported to diagnose cytomegalovirus status with high specificity and sensitivity in both the original cohort and the validation cohort. It was suggested by the authors that the approach could potentially be generalized to other disease states and immunological phenotypes. While some public TCRs were present in many individuals, most TCR sequences turned up only very rarely across donors. Three of the identified cytomegalovirus-associated TCR beta chains were confirmed in vitro to be specific for cytomegalovirus antigens. A total of 150 or so TCR beta chains were listed by the study as associated with cytomegalovirus. A later analysis had no HLA typing for the validation cohort, so co-occurrence there was scored across all 110 or so repertoires.

The germline V gene (reference sequence) provides CDR1 MNHEY and CDR2 SMNVEV. At the junction V is shortened by 6 bases and J by 1 base; bases outside the gene matches: 3. Counted from cysteine to phenylalanine, this CDR3 has 14 amino acids. The kept DNA is CDR3 alone, 42 bases in frame from the first base. The donors belonged to the validation cohort of 90 to 150 subjects, which was separate from the roughly 670-subject first cohort. Regarding this clone: Its antigen is not yet known. Base qualities were left out, and no much larger clone turns up one base away.

Library method: the immunoSEQ multiplex PCR assay. The study's processing was this. To diagnose cytomegalovirus status from the catalog of TCR beta chain sequences, a statistical classification framework was built. TCRdb retrieved this table from immuneACCESS and kept in-frame rearrangements only. Not all clones are present; in checked studies, unresolved V genes account for under half, and no reason is known for the remainder. That table gives V, J and clone size, and the DNA gave D and trimming. Here the sample has 200,000 to 250,000 clones; roughly 83% occur a single time. About 14% of the sample rests with the top ten.

The chain couples TRBV27 to TRBJ2-1; 7 bases in the junction line up with TRBD2. This TCR derives from a woman aged 25 to 39 in good health and CMV-seropositive. The source material was PBMCs. The CDR3 protein sequence reads: CASRGGLSYNEQFF. The DNA sequence is TGTGCCAGCAGGGGGGGGTTATCCTACAATGAGCAGTTCTTC.